This T cell receptor (beta chain) is drawn from a study of blood T cell repertoires in COVID-19. Study in general: Sources were T cells, B-cell-depleted T cells, or PBMCs; the material itself was cDNA or gDNA.

The trim removed 5 bases at V and 4 bases at J, leaving 7 bases unmatched. Germline CDR1 and CDR2: MNHEY and SVGAGI. The CDR3 sequence is 14 residues long. Original handling: Cell counts per sample came from amplifying reference gene primers. Some clones are missing from TCRdb's copy, which holds only in-frame ones; the method was immunoSEQ multiplex PCR. Clone size and V and J calls were adopted from that table, with D and trimming inferred from the DNA. Of some 68,000 clones listed, 89% were seen once; the top ten hold about 7.4%. The receptor comes from a man aged 45-65 years with active COVID-19. Sequencing used peripheral blood. J is TRBJ1-1 and V is TRBV6-5; 7 bases fit TRBD1. The CDR3 loop is CASSIETGITEAFF. The CDR3 DNA reads TGTGCCAGCAGTATAGAGACAGGGATCACTGAAGCTTTCTTT.